A single sample gave rise to the 26 T cell receptor beta chains below, sequenced in a study of T-cell memory formation after mild COVID-19. MiXCR was run by TCRdb on the 5' RACE reads, yielding one entry per CDR3 protein. The profile shows around 530,000 distinct CDR3 sequences, roughly 20% of them singletons. What was sequenced was PBMCs or a T cell subset sorted from them (not recorded which). Receptors were obtained from an adult woman who had mild COVID-19 (a few samples of this study predate the infection). Cell type and time point are not known.

There are many counts of this clonotype. The genes are TRBV7-2 and TRBJ2-5; 13 bases map to TRBD2. This CDR3 region has 15 residues. The germline V gene encodes CDR1 SGHTA and CDR2 FQGNSA. The V and J ends lost 5 bases and 4 bases, in that order; junction bases with no gene match: 4. CDR3 loop: CASSPGLAGRETQYF. The CDR3, as DNA: TGTGCCAGCAGCCCGGGACTAGCGGGAAGAGAGACCCAGTACTTC.

The chain employs TRBV19 and TRBJ2-7; 7 positions match TRBD1. Per the germline V gene, CDR1 is LNHDA and CDR2 is SQIVND (reference sequence). The CDR3 length is 15 residues. V dropped 5 bases and J dropped 5; count of bases not matched to a gene: 12. CDR3 sequence: CASSAFTTGFNEQYF. DNA of the CDR3: TGTGCCAGTAGTGCTTTCACGACAGGGTTCAACGAGCAGTACTTC.

This clonotype has a handful of counts. CDR3 DNA: TGTGCCAGCAGCTTAGTCCCAGGACCCACCTACGAGCAGTACTTC. The encoded protein is CASSLVPGPTYEQYF. The genes are TRBV7-9 and TRBJ2-7; D gene ambiguous. Trimming removed 1 base from V and 2 bases from J, with 12 bases in between. Germline V CDR1 and CDR2: SEHNR, FQNEAQ (reference sequence). This CDR3 is built from 15 residues.

This rearrangement joins TRBV19 to TRBJ1-4, with unresolved D. Trimming took 6 bases from V and 5 from J, leaving 22 bases between them. This CDR3 is built from 17 residues. Germline-derived CDR1 and CDR2 are LNHDA and SQIVND (reference sequence). The CDR3 DNA sequence: TGTGCCAGTAGCTTCCTACGCGCGAGAGGGCCCAATGAAAAACTGTTTTTT. Protein sequence: CASSFLRARGPNEKLFF.

This clonotype was counted between two and nine times. The chain links TRBV3-1 to TRBJ2-2; D may be TRBD1 (6 bases). Germline V gene sequence: CDR1 LGHDT, CDR2 YNNKEL (reference sequence). Trimming cost V 1 base and J 1 base, with 7 bases left between them. The CDR3 length is 15 residues. This CDR3 reads CASSQAQGNTGELFF. In nucleotides, the CDR3 is TGTGCCAGCAGCCAAGCACAGGGGAACACCGGGGAGCTGTTTTTT.

V gene TRBV20-1 combines with J gene TRBJ2-3, with D possibly called TRBD1 or TRBD2 (5 bases each). This CDR3 contains 13 residues. V was clipped by 3 bases and J by 6 bases, with 13 bases between them. Germline V gene sequence: CDR1 DFQATT, CDR2 SNEGSKA (reference sequence). CDR3 protein: CSASPGTGDTQYF. CDR3 coding DNA: TGCAGTGCTAGCCCCGGGACGGGGGATACGCAGTATTTT.

The J gene is TRBJ2-7, the V gene TRBV27; maybe TRBD2 (5 bases). CDR1 and CDR2 from the germline V gene are MNHEY and SMNVEV (reference sequence). V dropped 8 bases and J dropped 7 bases, with 18 bases sitting between them. There are 13 residues in the CDR3. CDR3 coding DNA: TGTGCCAGCCGGGTGCCTAGCTCTGGGGAGCAGTACTTC. As protein: CASRVPSSGEQYF.

The genes are TRBV7-9 and TRBJ2-3; D is unresolved. In germline, CDR1 is SEHNR, CDR2 FQNEAQ (reference sequence). Trimming removed 3 bases at V and 5 bases at J, with 9 bases between. The CDR3 is made up of 13 amino acids. Here the CDR3 reads CASSLMVRDTQYF. As DNA, the CDR3 is TGTGCCAGCAGCTTGATGGTGAGAGATACGCAGTATTTT.

The genes are TRBV4-3 and TRBJ2-5; no definite D call. Trimming took 0 bases from V and 5 from J, leaving 10 bases between them. The V gene's germline CDR1 is LGHNA and CDR2 YSLEER. The CDR3 is 14 residues long. The CDR3 here is CASSQDPRAETQYF. The CDR3 bases are TGCGCCAGCAGCCAAGATCCAAGGGCGGAGACCCAGTACTTC.

This clonotype was seen more than once but under ten times. In DNA, the CDR3 is TGTGCCAGCAGTTTGGGTGGAGGGGTGAACTATGGCTACACCTTC. It codes for CASSLGGGVNYGYTF. The V call is TRBV12-3 or TRBV12-4, the J call TRBJ1-2; weak D call: TRBD1 (5 bases). This CDR3 contains 15 residues. V lost 3 bases and J lost 2, with 13 bases in between.

The CDR3 spells CASSRGTSGSRQADTQYF. The DNA of the CDR3 is TGCGCCAGCAGCCGCGGGACTAGCGGGAGCCGGCAAGCAGATACGCAGTATTTT. This chain uses TRBV5-1 with TRBJ2-3; 14 nucleotides line up with TRBD2. The CDR3 runs to 18 residues. V dropped 4 bases and J dropped 4; count of bases not matched to a gene: 11. Germline CDR1 SGHRS, CDR2 YFSETQ.

A few counts support this clonotype. This chain joins TRBV20-1 and TRBJ2-7; perhaps D is TRBD1 or TRBD2 (5 bases each). Germline V lookup: CDR1 DFQATT, CDR2 SNEGSKA (reference sequence). The V end lost 6 bases, the J end lost 1 base, and 16 bases lay between the germline ends. The CDR3 length is 14 residues. The CDR3: CSAVKGTVSYEQYF. CDR3 nucleotides: TGCAGTGCCGTCAAAGGGACGGTGTCCTACGAGCAGTACTTC.

The rearrangement joins TRBV7-6 to TRBJ2-2, with 9 bases that match TRBD1. Germline CDR1 and CDR2: SGHVS and FNYEAQ. Unmatched junction bases numbered 9, after V lost 0 bases and J lost 1 base. The CDR3 totals 19 residues. The CDR3 loop reads CASSLAWDRETKNTGELFF. For the CDR3, the DNA is TGTGCCAGCAGCTTAGCGTGGGACAGGGAGACGAAGAACACCGGGGAGCTGTTTTTT.

The chain carries TRBV2 and TRBJ1-2; 9 bases map to TRBD1. There are 15 residues in the CDR3. The V gene's germline CDR1 is SNHLY and CDR2 FYNNEI. The ends lost 3 bases at V and 8 bases at J; junction bases unmatched: 10. The CDR3 nucleotides read TGTGCCAGCAGTGAGACCCGGGACAGGGCTCGGGGCTACACCTTC. This gives the protein CASSETRDRARGYTF.

This clonotype showed up just a few times. The rearrangement joins TRBV18 to TRBJ2-3; D remains ambiguous. In germline, CDR1 is KGHSH, CDR2 LQKENI. CDR3 length: 12 amino acids. V was shortened by 3 bases and J by 3 bases, with 4 bases between the two germline ends. The CDR3 loop reads CASSPVTDTQYF. CDR3 nucleotide sequence: TGTGCCAGCTCACCGGTGACAGATACGCAGTATTTT.

The V call is TRBV12-3 or TRBV12-4, the J call TRBJ1-1, with 8 bases lining up with TRBD1. The CDR3 sequence is 14 residues long. V dropped 7 bases and J dropped 9; count of bases not matched to a gene: 13. For the CDR3, the DNA is TGTGCCAGCACCCTGGGAGACAGGGGCCCACAAGCTTTCTTT. Its translation is CASTLGDRGPQAFF.

V is TRBV12-3 or TRBV12-4 and J is TRBJ1-1; 8 bases are a match to TRBD1. The CDR3 spans 15 residues. Germline trimming cut 7 bases from V and 1 base from J; bases unmatched to any gene: 8. The CDR3 spells CASTFQGASNTEAFF. The CDR3, as DNA: TGTGCCAGCACTTTCCAGGGGGCTTCGAACACTGAAGCTTTCTTT.

The chain couples TRBV28 to TRBJ2-7, with TRBD2 matching 8 bases. With V trimmed by 6 bases and J by 2 bases, 9 bases remained unmatched. The CDR3 extends over 15 amino acids. Germline loops: CDR1 MDHEN, CDR2 SYDVKM. The CDR3 DNA follows: TGTGCCAGCAGCCGTAGACTAGCGAGCCCCTACGAGCAGTACTTC. Encoded protein: CASSRRLASPYEQYF.

In its sample, this clonotype was seen a few times. The V and J genes are TRBV5-1 and TRBJ2-1; TRBD2 is a possible D gene (5 bases). The V and J ends lost 2 bases and 7 bases respectively, with 10 bases between them. The germline CDR1 and CDR2 sequences are SGHRS and YFSETQ. The CDR3 extends over 13 amino acids. Here the CDR3 DNA reads TGCGCCAGCAGCTTACCTAGCTCTAATGAGCAGTTCTTC. Encoded protein: CASSLPSSNEQFF.

This clonotype was seen only a few times. The gene calls are TRBV20-1 and TRBJ2-1, with 7 bases fitting TRBD2. Germline V gives CDR1 DFQATT, CDR2 SNEGSKA (reference sequence). Trimming at V came to 3 bases and at J to 5 bases, leaving 10 bases not matched to a gene. This CDR3 contains 15 residues. The CDR3 DNA reads TGCAGTGCTAGGGGGACTAATTTAAACGACAATGAGCAGTTCTTC. Translated: CSARGTNLNDNEQFF.

This clonotype was counted a few times. The chain couples TRBV24-1 to TRBJ2-1, with 9 bases fitting TRBD2. This CDR3 has 14 residues. V lost 4 bases to trimming and J lost 8 bases; unmatched junction nucleotides: 5. Germline V gives CDR1 KGHDR, CDR2 SFDVKD. CDR3 DNA: TGTGCCACCAGTGACACACTAGCGGGCTATGAGCAGTTCTTC. Protein product: CATSDTLAGYEQFF.

This clonotype was detected a few times. The rearrangement uses TRBV11-2 and TRBJ2-3; TRBD2 might be the D (6 bases). From germline, CDR1 is SGHAT and CDR2 FQNNGV. The CDR3 has 15 amino acids. Trimming shortened V by 6 bases and J by 3 bases, and 16 bases separated the two germline ends. CDR3 loop: CASRILTGATDTQYF. CDR3 DNA sequence: TGTGCCAGCAGGATACTCACGGGAGCGACAGATACGCAGTATTTT.

The chain is built from TRBV3-1 and TRBJ1-1; 7 nucleotides line up with TRBD1. The trim removed 3 bases at V and 8 bases at J, leaving 9 bases unmatched. Germline V lookup: CDR1 LGHDT, CDR2 YNNKEL (reference sequence). This CDR3 is built from 14 residues. In nucleotides, the CDR3 is TGTGCCAGCAGCCAGAAGGGGGGGACAGCAGAAGCTTTCTTT. It is translated as CASSQKGGTAEAFF.

The genes are TRBV7-9 and TRBJ1-2; the D gene is possibly TRBD1 (6 bases). The CDR3 has 15 residues. Trimming removed 2 bases from V and 3 bases from J, with 13 bases in between. Germline-derived CDR1 and CDR2 are SEHNR and FQNEAQ (reference sequence). The CDR3 sequence: CASSLMYRVDYGYTF. The CDR3 DNA sequence: TGTGCCAGCAGCTTAATGTACAGGGTAGACTATGGCTACACCTTC.

The CDR3 sequence: CASSEFAGTRRVFF. CDR3 in DNA: TGTGCCAGCAGTGAATTTGCCGGGACCCGCCGGGTGTTCTTC. The chain has TRBV25-1 and TRBJ2-1; D possibly uses TRBD1 or TRBD2 (5 bases each). Germline V lookup: CDR1 MGHDK, CDR2 SYGVNS. The ends were cut back, 1 base at V and 15 bases at J, with 19 bases in the middle. The CDR3 has 14 residues.

V and J are TRBV10-3 and TRBJ1-3; D ambiguous. The germline V and J ends were trimmed by 5 bases and 2 bases, with 7 bases remaining between them. CDR3 length: 13 amino acids. Germline V gene lookup returns CDR1 ENHRY and CDR2 SYGVKD. The CDR3 nucleotides are TGTGCCATCAGTCATAATACTGGAAACACCATATATTTT. This translates into CAISHNTGNTIYF.